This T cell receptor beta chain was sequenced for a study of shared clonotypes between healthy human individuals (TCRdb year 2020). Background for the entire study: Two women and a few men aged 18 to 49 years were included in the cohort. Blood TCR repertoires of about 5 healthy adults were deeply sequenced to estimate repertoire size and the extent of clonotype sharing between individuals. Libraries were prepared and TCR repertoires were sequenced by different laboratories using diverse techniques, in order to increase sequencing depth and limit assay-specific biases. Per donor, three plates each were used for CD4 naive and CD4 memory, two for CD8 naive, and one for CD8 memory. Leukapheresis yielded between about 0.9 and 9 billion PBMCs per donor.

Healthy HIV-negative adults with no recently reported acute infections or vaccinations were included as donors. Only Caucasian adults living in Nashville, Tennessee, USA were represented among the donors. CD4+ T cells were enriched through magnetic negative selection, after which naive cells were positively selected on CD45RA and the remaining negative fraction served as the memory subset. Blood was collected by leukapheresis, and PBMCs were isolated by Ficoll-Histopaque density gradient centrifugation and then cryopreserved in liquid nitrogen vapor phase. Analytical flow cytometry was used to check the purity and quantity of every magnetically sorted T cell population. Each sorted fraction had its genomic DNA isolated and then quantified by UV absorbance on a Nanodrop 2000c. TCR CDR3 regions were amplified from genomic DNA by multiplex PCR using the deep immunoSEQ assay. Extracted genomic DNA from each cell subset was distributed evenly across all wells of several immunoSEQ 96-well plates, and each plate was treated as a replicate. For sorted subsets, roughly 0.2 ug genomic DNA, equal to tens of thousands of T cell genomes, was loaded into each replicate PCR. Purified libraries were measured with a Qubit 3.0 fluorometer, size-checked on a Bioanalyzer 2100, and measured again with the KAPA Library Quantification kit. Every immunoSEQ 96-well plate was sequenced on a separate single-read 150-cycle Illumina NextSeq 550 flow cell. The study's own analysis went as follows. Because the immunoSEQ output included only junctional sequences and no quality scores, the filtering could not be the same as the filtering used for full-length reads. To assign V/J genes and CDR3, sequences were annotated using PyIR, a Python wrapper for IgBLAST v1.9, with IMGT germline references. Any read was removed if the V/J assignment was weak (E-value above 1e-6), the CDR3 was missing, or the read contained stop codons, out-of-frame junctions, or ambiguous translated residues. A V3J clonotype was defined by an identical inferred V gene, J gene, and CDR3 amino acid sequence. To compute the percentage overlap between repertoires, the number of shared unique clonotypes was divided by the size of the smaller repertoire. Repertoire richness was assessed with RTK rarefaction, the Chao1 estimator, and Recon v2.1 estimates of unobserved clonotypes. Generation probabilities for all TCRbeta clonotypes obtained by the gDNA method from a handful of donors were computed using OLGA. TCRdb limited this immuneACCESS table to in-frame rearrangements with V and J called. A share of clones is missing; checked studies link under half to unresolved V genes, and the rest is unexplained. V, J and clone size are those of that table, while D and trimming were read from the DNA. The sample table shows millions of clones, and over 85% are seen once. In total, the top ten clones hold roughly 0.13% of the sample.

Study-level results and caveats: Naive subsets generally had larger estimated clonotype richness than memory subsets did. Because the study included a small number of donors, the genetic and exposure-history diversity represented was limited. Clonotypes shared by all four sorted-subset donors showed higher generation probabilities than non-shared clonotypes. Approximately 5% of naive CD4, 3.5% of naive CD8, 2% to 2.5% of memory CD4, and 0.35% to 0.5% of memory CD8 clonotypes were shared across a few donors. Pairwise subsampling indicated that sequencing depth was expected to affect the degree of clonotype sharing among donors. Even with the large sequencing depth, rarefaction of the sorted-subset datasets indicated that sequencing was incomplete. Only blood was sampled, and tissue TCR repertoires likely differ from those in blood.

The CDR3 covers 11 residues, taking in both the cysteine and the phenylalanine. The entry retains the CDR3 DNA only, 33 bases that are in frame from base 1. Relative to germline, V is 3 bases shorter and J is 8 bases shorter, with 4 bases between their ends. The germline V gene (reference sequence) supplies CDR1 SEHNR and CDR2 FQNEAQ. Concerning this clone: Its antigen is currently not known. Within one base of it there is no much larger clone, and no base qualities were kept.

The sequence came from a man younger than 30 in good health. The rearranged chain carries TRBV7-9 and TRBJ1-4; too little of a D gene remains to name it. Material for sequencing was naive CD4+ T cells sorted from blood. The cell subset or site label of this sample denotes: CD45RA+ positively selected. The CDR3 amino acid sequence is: CASSFGEKLFF. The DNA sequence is TGTGCCAGCAGCTTTGGGGAAAAACTGTTTTTT.